This entry concerns a single T cell receptor beta chain. Its antigen specificity is not known. No much larger clone is present one base from it, and per-base qualities are unavailable. The data belong to a study of brain T cells in children with intractable seizures listed by TCRdb under 2021. Regarding the study in general: As a first screen for immune gene transcripts, resected brain tissue from under 70 pediatric epilepsy surgery cases was run on a NanoString immunology panel. Among the roughly 12 selected surgery cases, eight also had pre-surgery blood sequenced, leaving four with brain tissue only.

The sample's time point, from its label and the paper: resected brain tissue, or blood drawn just prior to surgery. The surgery cases showing the highest brain T cell transcript signatures were chosen for TCR beta chain sequencing of brain tissue and, when available, of blood. Patients had been treated with at least one anti-epileptic drug before surgery. TCR-sequenced patients were children with drug-resistant epilepsy due to tuberous sclerosis complex, focal cortical dysplasia, Rasmussen encephalitis or hemimegalencephaly. Bulk genomic DNA was extracted from unsorted brain tissue and whole blood with the Monarch genomic DNA purification kit. The immunoSEQ assay was applied to genomic DNA to generate the TCR beta chain sequences. The authors processed their data as follows. CDR3 sequences that did not begin with the conserved framework cysteine at position 104 were removed manually. Clonality was calculated as one minus the normalized Shannon's Diversity Index, with values ranging from 0 (maximal diversity) to 1 (oligoclonal). Differences in the frequency of the same CDR3 between samples, such as brain versus blood, were assessed with chi-squared comparison-of-proportions tests. Public clonotypes were found by searching immuneACCESS, and the VDJdb browser was used to assess similarity to known antiviral clonotypes. The clones in this table, taken by TCRdb from immuneACCESS, are in-frame only. Not every clone is retained; where verified, under half of the shortfall comes from an unresolved V gene, and the cause of the rest is unknown. That table supplies the V and J calls and clone size; D and trimming were determined from the DNA. This sample holds 75,000 to 80,000 clones; around 93% were observed only once. The top ten clonotypes cover 1.5% of the sample.

The paper as a whole reports these results and caveats: Viral specificity was inferred only from CDR3 sequence similarity, and patients' HCMV serostatus was unknown. Because sequencing depth differed between pre- and post-surgery blood, the absence of clones from the pre-surgery sample may reflect undersampling.

The CDR3 starts with the cysteine, ends with the phenylalanine, and has 14 residues. The retained sequence is limited to the CDR3, 42 bases, with the frame set at the first base. V has 5 bases trimmed and J has 2 bases trimmed; junction bases matching no gene number 5. CDR1 and CDR2 are read off the germline V gene as SGHNT and YENEEA. Here the sequenced sample was peripheral blood, taken at surgery. The chain couples TRBV11-3 to TRBJ2-7, with 8 middle bases fitting TRBD2. The TCR sequence derives from a boy less than two years old with tuberous sclerosis and intractable seizures. The sequenced DNA: TGTGCCAGCAGCCGAGTGACTAGCGCCTACGAGCAGTACTTC. The resulting protein is CASSRVTSAYEQYF. The variable domain in full, with residues beyond the CDR3 obtained from the reference TRBV11-3 and TRBJ2-7 genes, is EAGVVQSPRYKIIEKKQPVAFWCNPISGHNTLYWYLQNLGQGPELLIRYENEEAVDDSQLPKDRFSAERLKGVDSTLKIQPAELGDSAVYLCASSRVTSAYEQYFGPGTRLTVT.